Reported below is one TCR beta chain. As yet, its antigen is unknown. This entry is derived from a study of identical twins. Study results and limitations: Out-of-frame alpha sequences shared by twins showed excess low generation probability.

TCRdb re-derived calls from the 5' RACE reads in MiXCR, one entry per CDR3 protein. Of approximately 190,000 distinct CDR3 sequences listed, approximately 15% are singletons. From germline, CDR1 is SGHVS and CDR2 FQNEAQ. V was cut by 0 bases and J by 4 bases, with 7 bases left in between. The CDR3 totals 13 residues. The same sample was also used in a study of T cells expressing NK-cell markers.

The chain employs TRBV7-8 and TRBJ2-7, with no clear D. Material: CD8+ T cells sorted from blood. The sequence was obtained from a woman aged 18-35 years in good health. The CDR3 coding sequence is TGTGCCAGCAGCTTAGCGCCCAGGTACGAGCAGTACTTC. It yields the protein CASSLAPRYEQYF.